These 14 T cell receptor beta chains originate from one sample sequenced in a study of shared clonotypes between healthy human individuals. Measured with immunoSEQ multiplex PCR; TCRdb has only the in-frame clones, and not every one. The sample lists some 1.4 million clones, 95% to 97% occurring once. The sample was naive CD4+ T cells sorted from blood. Noted subset: CD45RA+ positively selected. The receptors here all came from a man under 40 in good health.

A single count supports this clone. The chain employs TRBV9 and TRBJ2-5; 11 bases agree with TRBD1. From germline, CDR1 is SGDLS and CDR2 YYNGEE. The CDR3 loop spans 14 amino acids. Trimming removed 3 bases from V and 3 bases from J; junction bases left unmatched: 1. The CDR3 loop is CASSAGQGEETQYF. Written as DNA, the CDR3 is TGTGCCAGCAGCGCGGGACAGGGGGAAGAGACCCAGTACTTC.

Details on this clone: Sequence at one end of the junction differs from germline and may be a read error. The DNA for the CDR3 is TGTGCCAGCACTTCCGATGCGGCAATAAGGGGGGGGCTGTTGTATTTT. Translating it yields CASTSDAAIRGGLLYF. The gene calls are TRBV7-2 and TRBJ1-5, with D perhaps TRBD1 (6 bases). The length of the CDR3 is 16 residues. Germline CDR1 and CDR2: SGHTA and FQGNSA.

The gene calls are TRBV5-1 and TRBJ2-7; D gene unclear. From germline, CDR1 is SGHRS and CDR2 YFSETQ. The ends were cut back, 6 bases at V and 5 bases at J, with 18 bases in the middle. The CDR3 is 14 amino acids. In DNA form, the CDR3 reads TGCGCCAGCAAACCTATCAACTCAGGCGACGAGCAGTACTTC. Protein product: CASKPINSGDEQYF.

The chain links TRBV28 to TRBJ2-7; TRBD2 aligns across 10 bases. With V trimmed by 5 bases and J by 0 bases, 7 bases remained unmatched. The V gene's germline CDR1 is MDHEN and CDR2 SYDVKM. The CDR3 extends over 16 amino acids. Here the CDR3 reads CASSRPIAGGSYEQYF. The CDR3 coding sequence is TGTGCCAGCAGTCGACCAATAGCGGGAGGCTCCTACGAGCAGTACTTC.

The V and J genes are TRBV6-1 and TRBJ1-2; 8 bases align to TRBD1. The CDR3 runs 13 residues. Germline trimming cut 10 bases from V and 8 bases from J; bases unmatched to any gene: 12. Germline V gives CDR1 MNHNS, CDR2 SASEGT. CDR3 region: CANKAAGGHGYTF. The DNA for the CDR3 is TGTGCCAACAAGGCGGCAGGGGGCCACGGCTACACCTTC.

The chain recombines TRBV10-1 with TRBJ1-1; 7 nucleotides agree with TRBD1. V lost 5 bases, J lost 4 bases, and 7 bases stayed unmatched. This CDR3 region has 14 residues. CDR1 is WNHNN and CDR2 is SYGVQD in the germline V gene (reference sequence). The CDR3 spells CASSLDRSTTEAFF. As DNA, the CDR3 is TGCGCCAGCAGTTTGGACAGGTCCACCACTGAAGCTTTCTTT.

The chain carries TRBV30 and TRBJ1-5; D perhaps matches TRBD1 (5 bases). V lost 1 base, J lost 7 bases, and 11 bases lay in between. The CDR3 has 13 residues. Germline V lookup: CDR1 GTSNPN, CDR2 SVGIG (reference sequence). The CDR3 nucleotides are TGTGCCTGGAGTGATGGGGCGGAACAGCCCCAGCATTTT. This gives the protein CAWSDGAEQPQHF.

The J gene is TRBJ2-6, the V gene TRBV5-6; no reliable D call. The CDR3 is made up of 14 amino acids. V was clipped by 5 bases and J by 0 bases, with 6 bases between them. CDR1 SGHDT and CDR2 YYEEEE come from the germline V gene. Here the CDR3 reads CASRDSSGANVLTF. CDR3 DNA sequence: TGTGCCAGCAGGGATTCCTCTGGGGCCAACGTCCTGACTTTC.

The gene calls are TRBV7-2 and TRBJ2-3, with 11 nucleotides matching TRBD2. CDR3 length: 17 amino acids. The germline CDR1 and CDR2 sequences are SGHTA and FQGNSA. Germline trimming cut 5 bases from V and 2 bases from J; bases unmatched to any gene: 9. The DNA for the CDR3 is TGTGCCAGCAGCCCAAGACTAGCGGGACTACACACAGATACGCAGTATTTT. Translating gives CASSPRLAGLHTDTQYF.

This clone was detected once. The gene calls are TRBV27 and TRBJ2-7; no reliable D call. Per germline, CDR1 MNHEY and CDR2 SMNVEV (reference sequence). The CDR3 sequence is 15 residues long. The ends were cut back, 6 bases at V and 3 bases at J, with 18 bases in the middle. In DNA, the CDR3 is TGTGCCAGCAGACGCAGTGGGTGGGAAAGCTACGAGCAGTACTTC. This encodes CASRRSGWESYEQYF.

V usage is TRBV19 and J usage is TRBJ2-2; 10 nucleotides match TRBD2. Unmatched junction bases numbered 9, after V lost 3 bases and J lost 5 bases. The CDR3 is 17 amino acids. Germline-derived CDR1 and CDR2 are LNHDA and SQIVND (reference sequence). The CDR3 is CASSISSEREGTGELFF. The CDR3 bases are TGTGCCAGTAGTATCAGTTCCGAGCGGGAGGGTACCGGGGAGCTGTTTTTT. The variable domain in full, with the rest retrieved from reference TRBV19 and TRBJ2-2, is DGGITQSPKYLFRKEGQNVTLSCEQNLNHDAMYWYRQDPGQGLRLIYYSQIVNDFQKGDIAEGYSVSREKKESFPLTVTSAQKNPTAFYLCASSISSEREGTGELFFGEGSRLTVL.

The chain combines TRBV9 with TRBJ2-3; TRBD2 matches at 8 bases. The CDR3 has 17 residues. The trim removed 3 bases at V and 2 bases at J, leaving 11 bases unmatched. Looked up from germline, CDR1 is SGDLS and CDR2 is YYNGEE. The CDR3 sequence is CASSETILAEHTDTQYF. CDR3 nucleotides: TGTGCCAGCAGCGAAACAATACTAGCGGAACACACAGATACGCAGTATTTT.

This chain uses TRBV21-1 with TRBJ2-5; the table gives TRBD2 as D, unverified against the DNA. TRBV21-1 is noted as a pseudogene. CDR3 length: 12 amino acids. The CDR3 here is CASSRGAETQYF. CDR3 bases: TGTGCCAGCAGCAGGGGAGCGGAGACCCAGTACTTC.

This chain joins TRBV7-2 and TRBJ1-1; TRBD1 is a possible D gene (6 bases). With 2 bases removed from V and 1 base from J, the gap between germline ends came to 8 bases. The CDR3 totals 14 residues. Germline V gene data show CDR1 as SGHTA and CDR2 as FQGNSA. In DNA form, the CDR3 reads TGTGCCAGCAGCTTATGGGGGGCGAACACTGAAGCTTTCTTT. Its translation: CASSLWGANTEAFF.